These T cell receptor beta chains were read from a single sample in a study of early stage breast cancer tumors. This table comes from immunoSEQ multiplex PCR, and its TCRdb copy is limited to in-frame clones, with some not included. The repertoire holds about 9,000 clones, with 70% to 80% as singletons. The specimen sequenced was normal breast tissue next to the tumor. The source is a person in their 60s with breast cancer. Both conserved end residues are trimmed from each CDR3. Clone size is given for some rows only: seen once, a few or many times, or a class if the clone is expanded.

v_gene: TRBV5-1
j_gene: TRBJ2-2
abundance: -
CDR3aa: ASSLSGVTGELF

v_gene: TRBV4-3
j_gene: TRBJ2-6
abundance: -
CDR3aa: ASSYTGAPGANVLT

v_gene: TRBV28
j_gene: TRBJ1-4
abundance: -
CDR3aa: ASSHPRVPQTTNEKLF

v_gene: TRBV4-3
j_gene: TRBJ1-2
abundance: once
CDR3aa: ASSQLGTGGRGYT

v_gene: TRBV7-9
j_gene: TRBJ2-7
abundance: few
CDR3aa: ASSSSGASGRYSYEQY

v_gene: TRBV28
j_gene: TRBJ1-2
abundance: few
CDR3aa: ASSYQGNSYT

v_gene: TRBV2
j_gene: TRBJ1-1
abundance: -
CDR3aa: ASSLFPGQGARGEAF

v_gene: TRBV28
j_gene: TRBJ2-1
abundance: -
CDR3aa: ASSLEPGLNNEQF

v_gene: TRBV10-1
j_gene: TRBJ2-1
abundance: -
CDR3aa: ASSAQSGSGYEQF

v_gene: TRBV14
j_gene: TRBJ1-3
abundance: medium-sized
CDR3aa: ASSQETAGNTIY

v_gene: TRBV4-2
j_gene: TRBJ2-7
abundance: -
CDR3aa: ASSQPGLNSYEQY

v_gene: TRBV30
j_gene: TRBJ2-1
abundance: -
CDR3aa: AWSVLSGSFFNEQF

v_gene: TRBV7-2
j_gene: TRBJ2-3
abundance: -
CDR3aa: ASSPARLVIDTQY

v_gene: TRBV6-5
j_gene: TRBJ2-7
abundance: -
CDR3aa: ASSLGADSSYEQY

v_gene: TRBV4-1
j_gene: TRBJ1-5
abundance: few
CDR3aa: ASSQEGQGVGNQPQH

v_gene: TRBV6-6
j_gene: TRBJ1-5
abundance: few
CDR3aa: ASSPGQPGLQH

v_gene: TRBV13
j_gene: TRBJ2-7
abundance: once
CDR3aa: ASSLGGAEQY

v_gene: TRBV6-5
j_gene: TRBJ2-7
abundance: large
CDR3aa: ASSYFYEQY

v_gene: TRBV7-2
j_gene: TRBJ2-7
abundance: medium-sized
CDR3aa: ASSLGQGHGYEQY

v_gene: TRBV10-2
j_gene: TRBJ2-7
abundance: medium-sized
CDR3aa: ASSESSGTYEQY

v_gene: TRBV7-2
j_gene: TRBJ2-1
abundance: few
CDR3aa: ASSLGTGPYNEQF

v_gene: TRBV7-3
j_gene: TRBJ2-1
abundance: -
CDR3aa: ASSLEPSSYNEQF

v_gene: TRBV2
j_gene: TRBJ2-7
abundance: few
CDR3aa: ASSTLGTTYEQY

v_gene: TRBV7-3
j_gene: TRBJ2-2
abundance: -
CDR3aa: ASRRDTGELF

v_gene: TRBV5-1
j_gene: TRBJ2-3
abundance: -
CDR3aa: ASSPFGAGLSTDTQY

v_gene: TRBV29-1
j_gene: TRBJ2-1
abundance: -
CDR3aa: SAKPGQYNEQF

v_gene: TRBV7-9
j_gene: TRBJ2-7
abundance: -
CDR3aa: ASSRTGTRANEQY

v_gene: TRBV18
j_gene: TRBJ1-3
abundance: once
CDR3aa: ASSPDKGSGNTIY

v_gene: TRBV5-1
j_gene: TRBJ2-7
abundance: few
CDR3aa: ASSPAEAGEQY

v_gene: TRBV19
j_gene: TRBJ2-7
abundance: -
CDR3aa: ASSILTSGSYEQY

v_gene: TRBV7-9
j_gene: TRBJ1-2
abundance: few
CDR3aa: ASSPSGTPMLRGYT

v_gene: TRBV5-1
j_gene: TRBJ1-2
abundance: -
CDR3aa: ASSGQNRGIGDGYT

v_gene: TRBV5-4
j_gene: TRBJ1-1
abundance: -
CDR3aa: ASSLAGRVLNTEAF

v_gene: TRBV4-2
j_gene: TRBJ1-3
abundance: few
CDR3aa: ASSQGEGDTIY

v_gene: TRBV12-5
j_gene: TRBJ1-2
abundance: -
CDR3aa: ASGRGQGRIYT

v_gene: TRBV29-1
j_gene: TRBJ2-5
abundance: -
CDR3aa: SATLGLAQETQY

v_gene: TRBV2
j_gene: TRBJ2-5
abundance: -
CDR3aa: ASSGQGFQETQY

v_gene: TRBV6-6
j_gene: TRBJ1-2
abundance: -
CDR3aa: ASARGAANYGYT

v_gene: TRBV5-3
j_gene: TRBJ1-5
abundance: medium-sized
CDR3aa: ARSRTGQPQH

v_gene: TRBV19
j_gene: TRBJ1-5
abundance: -
CDR3aa: ASSISGDTNQPQH

v_gene: TRBV2
j_gene: TRBJ2-6
abundance: -
CDR3aa: ASNPGGSLSGANVLT

v_gene: TRBV10-3
j_gene: TRBJ1-1
abundance: once
CDR3aa: AISSPGGGGEAF

v_gene: TRBV19
j_gene: TRBJ2-3
abundance: -
CDR3aa: ASSSDLMSHTQY

v_gene: TRBV4-1
j_gene: TRBJ2-3
abundance: once
CDR3aa: ASSQGLAAYTDTQY

v_gene: TRBV11-2
j_gene: TRBJ2-5
abundance: -
CDR3aa: ASSLEEGTQY

v_gene: TRBV6-5
j_gene: TRBJ1-5
abundance: -
CDR3aa: ASAVGQGGQPQH

v_gene: TRBV10-3
j_gene: TRBJ2-7
abundance: -
CDR3aa: AISDPMIVASPSGEQY

v_gene: TRBV18
j_gene: TRBJ2-7
abundance: -
CDR3aa: ASSPFQDLTYEQY

v_gene: TRBV2
j_gene: TRBJ2-7
abundance: -
CDR3aa: ASSVLALYSYEQY

v_gene: TRBV10-2
j_gene: TRBJ2-7
abundance: -
CDR3aa: ASSTQGYEQY

v_gene: TRBV6-1
j_gene: TRBJ1-4
abundance: -
CDR3aa: ASSETGTGDEKLF